This is a list of T cell receptor beta chains from one sample in a study of T cells in Graves' hyperthyroidism and ophthalmopathy. TCRdb processed the multiplex PCR reads anew with MiXCR; each CDR3 protein has one entry. Among about 560,000 distinct CDR3 sequences listed, just over 45% were seen once. The material sequenced was peripheral blood or thyroid tissue (not recorded which). The source is a woman between 18 and 29 years old with Graves' hyperthyroidism. Both conserved end residues are part of each CDR3. Fields, in order: D gene, J gene, V gene, clone size, CDR3 DNA, CDR3 protein. D genes are given only for firm matches. Clone size is given for some rows only: seen once, a few or many times, or a class if the clone is expanded.

.,TRBJ2-7,TRBV5-1,many,TGCGCCAGCAGCTTGGCTACTACCGCCTACGAGCAGTACTTC,CASSLATTAYEQYF
.,TRBJ2-5,TRBV2,.,TGTGCCAGCAGTGATATCCGAGGGGCGGGAGAGACCCAGTACTTC,CASSDIRGAGETQYF
TRBD1,TRBJ1-5,TRBV2,.,TGCGCCAGCAGCCAAGAAGGGACAGGTCTGAATCAGCCCCAGCATTTT,CASSQEGTGLNQPQHF
.,TRBJ2-7,TRBV29-1,.,TGCAGCGTTGGTCTCGGGACCCGCTTCGAGCAGTACTTC,CSVGLGTRFEQYF
.,TRBJ2-5,TRBV29-1,.,TGCAGCGTTGAGGAGACCCAGTACTTC,CSVEETQYF
.,TRBJ2-7,TRBV5-1,few,TGCGCCAGCAGCCCTTGGTCGCGACTAGGCGAGCAGTACTTC,CASSPWSRLGEQYF
.,TRBJ1-5,TRBV2,.,TGTGCCAGCAGGGACGGCCAGCCCCAGCATTTT,CASRDGQPQHF
TRBD1,TRBJ2-7,TRBV10-3,.,TGTGCCAGCGCCTTACTGGACAGGGCCCCTCCTGGCGAGCAGTACTTC,CASALLDRAPPGEQYF
.,TRBJ2-5,TRBV24-1,.,TGTGCCACCAGTAACCTCGGGGAGACCCAGTACTTC,CATSNLGETQYF
TRBD1,TRBJ1-5,TRBV12-3/TRBV12-4,.,TGTGCCAGCAGCGGACCGGGACAGGTGGTTGATCAGCCCCAGCATTTT,CASSGPGQVVDQPQHF
.,TRBJ1-6,TRBV10-3,.,TGTGCCATCAGCGGACGAGGGCTCGGGAATTCACCCCTCCACTTT,CAISGRGLGNSPLHF
.,TRBJ2-7,TRBV10-3,many,TGTGCCACCCAAGCGAGGGACGGCTCCTACGAGCAGTACTTC,CATQARDGSYEQYF
.,TRBJ1-2,TRBV7-6,.,TGTGCCAGCGGAGGGACGGGACACAATACAAAAGATGGCTACACCTTC,CASGGTGHNTKDGYTF
TRBD2,TRBJ2-7,TRBV6-5,.,TGTGCCAGCAGTCACCAAAGCGGGAGTTTAACCTACGAGCAGTACTTC,CASSHQSGSLTYEQYF
.,TRBJ1-6,TRBV11-1,.,TGTGCCAGCAGCCCGGGAGTTCTCTATTCACCCCTCCACTTT,CASSPGVLYSPLHF
.,TRBJ2-5,TRBV7-2,.,TGTGCCAGCAGCTTAGTGTCTGGTGGGGAGACCCAGTACTTC,CASSLVSGGETQYF
.,TRBJ1-5,TRBV2,.,TGTGCCAGCAGTTTTCAGGTGGGCAATCAGCCCCAGCATTTT,CASSFQVGNQPQHF
.,TRBJ1-3,TRBV29-1,many,TGCAGCGTTGCCGGATCTGGAAACACCATATATTTT,CSVAGSGNTIYF
.,TRBJ1-3,TRBV20-1,.,TGCAGTGCTACCACAGACAGACACACCATATATTTT,CSATTDRHTIYF
TRBD1,TRBJ1-2,TRBV19,few,TGTGCCAGTAGTGACAGGGAGACTTTCTATGGCTACACCTTC,CASSDRETFYGYTF
TRBD1,TRBJ1-2,TRBV9,.,TGTGCCGTCCCCGAGACAGGGTGCTACACCTTC,CAVPETGCYTF
.,TRBJ1-1,TRBV29-1,.,TGCAGCGTTCCGTGGGAACCGAACACTGAAGCTTTCTTT,CSVPWEPNTEAFF
.,TRBJ2-5,TRBV20-1,few,TGCAGTGCTCATTTCGGGGGAGCCGAGACCCAGTACTTC,CSAHFGGAETQYF
.,TRBJ1-6,TRBV10-3,.,TGTGCCATCAGTGGCAGTCAGGGGACTAATTCACCCCTCCACTTT,CAISGSQGTNSPLHF
TRBD1,TRBJ2-5,TRBV7-6,.,TGTGCCAGCAGCTTAGTCGACAGGGGGGGGGAGACCCAGTACTTC,CASSLVDRGGETQYF
TRBD2,TRBJ2-5,TRBV7-6,many,TGTGCCAGCAGCCAACCTAGCGGCCAAGAGACCCAGTACTTC,CASSQPSGQETQYF